What follows describes a single T cell receptor beta chain. Its antigen is undetermined. This entry comes from a study of cytomegalovirus exposure and HLA in healthy donors. Study details: The approximately 110 validation repertoires were reported in a later analysis to have been generated on the same platform as the roughly 720 first-cohort repertoires.

In germline, CDR1 is MNHEY, CDR2 SVGAGI. The CDR3 has 13 residues. Trimming took off 11 bases at V and 3 bases at J, with 13 bases between the two ends. General study results and limits: In vitro assays verified that a few CMV-associated chains recognized CMV antigens specifically. Most sequenced TCRs were rare (though some public TCRs occurred in many donors).

The table came from immunoSEQ multiplex PCR; TCRdb's copy has only in-frame clones and leaves some out. The sample lists tens of thousands of clones, 90% to 95% occurring once. The approximately 120-subject validation cohort, separate from the roughly 700-subject first cohort, included the donors. The sample was PBMCs. V is TRBV6-5 and J is TRBJ1-4; D may be TRBD1 (5 bases). This receptor was identified in a woman under 40 in good health and CMV-seropositive. The CDR3 sequence is CAGSRDSNEKLFF. In DNA, the CDR3 is TGTGCCGGAAGTCGGGACTCTAATGAAAAACTGTTTTTT.